This TCR beta chain was observed in a study of blood T cell repertoires in COVID-19. For the study at large: Spain, Italy and the United States supplied samples that represented acute and convalescent COVID-19. From T cells, B-cell-depleted T cells, or PBMCs came the material, which was cDNA or gDNA.

V shed 5 bases, J shed 5 bases, and the junction held 4 bases outside the gene matches. The CDR3 loop spans 15 amino acids. Germline loops: CDR1 LGHNA, CDR2 YSLEER. TCRdb keeps only in-frame clones here, not all; method: immunoSEQ multiplex PCR. The sample has about 200,000 clones, 75% to 85% seen once; the top ten hold 5.5% to 7%. Followed over time, Seattle patients had been enrolled while infection was active. This TCR was sampled from a woman aged 40 to 50 with COVID-19, enrolled during active disease. V gene TRBV4-3 combines with J gene TRBJ2-1; 12 nucleotides line up with TRBD2. Sequencing was performed on peripheral blood. The CDR3 DNA reads as TGCGCCAGCAGCTTCCTAGCGGGGGGGAACAATGAGCAGTTCTTC. It is translated as CASSFLAGGNNEQFF.